Listed below are T cell receptor beta chains from one sample, sequenced in a study of response to subunit inactivated influenza vaccine. TCRdb reanalysed the RT-PCR reads using MiXCR and keeps one entry per CDR3 protein. The data show around 750,000 distinct CDR3 sequences, over 20% seen once. Sample: PBMCs from blood, taken roughly 5 days after vaccination. These receptors all come from a man aged 45 to 65 who received an inactivated influenza vaccine. Each CDR3 is given without its conserved first and last residue. Only some rows state a clone size, as once, few, many or a class for expanded clones.

j_call	v_call	clone_size	cdr3_aa
TRBJ2-5	TRBV6-2/TRBV6-3	many	ASSRGYQETQY
TRBJ2-1	TRBV11-2	few	ASSLGPLGSYNEQF
TRBJ2-4	TRBV4-2	few	ASSQDPGEMNIQY
TRBJ2-7	TRBV4-2	-	ASSQVEGGPYEQY
TRBJ1-6	TRBV29-1	few	SVEEAPGSPLH
TRBJ2-5	TRBV3-1	-	ASSQDRSWPITQY
TRBJ2-1	TRBV28	-	ASSLISGTSGKQF
TRBJ2-3	TRBV27	-	ASSLFTSDTGHTQY
TRBJ2-7	TRBV6-5	-	ASSYGQGMGEQY
TRBJ2-1	TRBV20-1	few	SARDWAGAYNEQF
TRBJ2-4	TRBV4-2	-	ASSDKAGAKNIQY
TRBJ2-5	TRBV20-1	few	SARHFQETQY
TRBJ1-1	TRBV7-6	few	ASSRDRGGRNTEAF
TRBJ2-1	TRBV20-1	-	SGEGRDNEQF
TRBJ2-2	TRBV20-1	few	SAGRGYTGELF
TRBJ1-4	TRBV11-1	few	ASSSAGTSDREKLF
TRBJ1-4	TRBV15	-	ATSREGQGYEKLF
TRBJ2-7	TRBV24-1	-	ATSDGRDSYEQY
TRBJ2-3	TRBV20-1	-	SAQDPASHTDTQY
TRBJ2-3	TRBV7-2	-	ASSLGWGGSTDTQY
TRBJ2-4	TRBV6-1	once	ASSRGRADIQY
TRBJ1-2	TRBV7-8	few	ASSRGQGRGVTYGYT
TRBJ2-2	TRBV4-3	-	ASSQEPGAATGELF
TRBJ2-2	TRBV2	-	ASRGGSHTGELF
TRBJ1-1	TRBV5-1	few	ASSDRGTTEAF
TRBJ2-1	TRBV7-8	-	ASSPRRETYNEQF
TRBJ2-1	TRBV5-6	few	ASTGTVFNNEQF
TRBJ2-4	TRBV4-2	-	ASSQENRAAKNIQY
TRBJ2-2	TRBV4-2	-	ASSQERPGLAVSNTGELF
TRBJ1-6	TRBV5-1	-	ASSLRGQGSSGSPLH
TRBJ1-6	TRBV10-3	-	AISRGGGNSPLH
TRBJ2-2	TRBV5-1	-	ASSLDVWGTGELF
TRBJ2-7	TRBV7-9	few	ASSETIRGTDEQY
TRBJ2-3	TRBV28	many	ASSLSLAGTSTDTQY
TRBJ2-2	TRBV20-1	-	SANNPANTGELF
TRBJ2-7	TRBV5-5	-	ASSLVFSRPYEQY
TRBJ2-1	TRBV7-8	-	ASSPLLAGVVEQF
TRBJ2-5	TRBV5-6	few	ASSTGTDQETQY
TRBJ2-3	TRBV20-1	-	SAIKGLAGSDTQY
TRBJ2-4	TRBV20-1	-	SARRGGGKNIQY
TRBJ2-3	TRBV10-3	few	AISPISGDTQY
TRBJ2-7	TRBV29-1	few	SVEDPLAGGSSYEQY
TRBJ2-1	TRBV12-3/TRBV12-4	many	ASSLARRPSYNEQF
TRBJ2-2	TRBV7-6	-	ASRRRPGTYSTGELF
TRBJ1-5	TRBV7-2	-	ASSQQGANSNQPQH
TRBJ2-1	TRBV20-1	few	SAPSGSTDEQF
TRBJ2-1	TRBV15	-	ATSRDRSGGLISNEQF
TRBJ2-2	TRBV28	-	ATRPDNTGELF
TRBJ1-5	TRBV4-1	-	ASSQDGASNQPQH
TRBJ2-5	TRBV7-2	-	ASSLWFGETQY
TRBJ2-1	TRBV7-9	few	ASSLIEKNEQF
TRBJ2-2	TRBV29-1	few	SARDTQLNTGELF
TRBJ1-5	TRBV18	few	ASSPVTDQPQH
TRBJ2-7	TRBV25-1	few	ASSGLARDEQY
TRBJ1-6	TRBV7-2	-	ASSQGIGWGLWPLH
TRBJ2-7	TRBV10-3	-	AIRDGTSGGSYEQY
TRBJ2-7	TRBV7-2	few	ASSVAQGPYEQY
TRBJ2-1	TRBV29-1	few	SVEDYGGVSYNEQF